One T cell receptor beta chain is described in this entry. Its antigen is unidentified. These data belong to a study of response to subunit inactivated influenza vaccine. Overall study findings and caveats: It was the authors' suggestion that each seasonal influenza vaccination recruits few new T cells.

Germline V gene lookup returns CDR1 SGHNT and CDR2 YENEEA. V lost 5 bases, J lost 4 bases, and 5 bases stayed unmatched. CDR3 length: 15 amino acids. TCRdb ran MiXCR on the RT-PCR reads and lists one entry per CDR3 protein. The sample carries hundreds of thousands of distinct CDR3 sequences, roughly 13% recorded once. Sequencing was performed on PBMCs from blood, taken 14 days before vaccination. The rearrangement uses TRBV11-3 and TRBJ2-2, with 9 bases matching TRBD1. The sequence came from a middle-aged man who received an inactivated influenza vaccine. The CDR3 nucleotides read TGTGCCAGCAGCCCGCACAGGGGGCGCACCGGGGAGCTGTTTTTT. The encoded protein is CASSPHRGRTGELFF.